What follows describes a single T cell receptor beta chain. Its matching antigen is unknown. The data originate from a study of response to subunit inactivated influenza vaccine. TCRdb used MiXCR to reprocess the RT-PCR reads, holding one entry per CDR3 protein. The data contain over 150,000 distinct CDR3 sequences, around an eighth of them singletons. The V and J ends lost 2 bases and 2 bases, in that order; junction bases with no gene match: 7. Per germline, CDR1 SGHRS and CDR2 YFSETQ. The CDR3 is 15 residues long. Findings and caveats of the study: Each seasonal influenza vaccination recruits few new T cells, the authors suggested.

This clonotype originated in a man aged 50 to 60 who received an inactivated influenza vaccine. The material was CD8+ T cells sorted from PBMCs, obtained roughly 5 days after vaccination. The chain employs TRBV5-1 and TRBJ2-7; TRBD1 matches at 7 bases. This chain's CDR3 is CASSLRTQGTYEQYF. Here the CDR3 DNA reads TGCGCCAGCAGCTTACGAACACAGGGGACCTACGAGCAGTACTTC. The complete variable domain, with remaining parts taken from reference TRBV5-1 and TRBJ2-7, reads KAGVTQTPRYLIKTRGQQVTLSCSPISGHRSVSWYQQTPGQGLQFLFEYFSETQRNKGNFPGRFSGRQFSNSRSEMNVSTLELGDSALYLCASSLRTQGTYEQYFGPGTRLTVT.